This entry lists 30 T cell receptor beta chains sequenced from one sample in a study of blood T cells in healthy people across ages. A second PCR, run for about 7 to 11 cycles, used a sample-barcoded 5' primer plus a J-beta primer mix. TCRdb re-called the 5' RACE reads with MiXCR, one entry per CDR3 protein. Of over 1,500,000 distinct CDR3 sequences listed, 30% to 40% are singletons. What was sequenced was blood. The receptors were gathered from a human donor in good health.

This clonotype came up a few times. This chain joins TRBV5-1 and TRBJ1-4; possibly TRBD1 for D (5 bases). The germline V gene encodes CDR1 SGHRS and CDR2 YFSETQ. Trimming stripped 3 bases from V and 0 bases from J, with 12 bases between. The CDR3 runs 16 residues. The CDR3 DNA reads as TGCGCCAGCAGCTCCAACCCAGGGACAACTAATGAAAAACTGTTTTTT. This codes for CASSSNPGTTNEKLFF.

DNA of the CDR3: TGTGCCAGCAAAACTAGCGGTGACAATGAGCAGTTCTTC. This codes for CASKTSGDNEQFF. The chain is built from TRBV12-3 or TRBV12-4 and TRBJ2-1; TRBD2 matches at 8 bases. Losses at the gene ends were 7 bases for V and 5 bases for J; bases not matched to a gene: 4. The CDR3 length is 13 residues.

This clonotype was recorded a few times. This chain links TRBV29-1 with TRBJ1-1; no clear D. Per germline, CDR1 SQVTM and CDR2 ANQGSEA. This CDR3 comprises 12 residues. V lost 4 bases to trimming and J lost 2 bases, with 8 bases between them. For the CDR3, the DNA is TGCAGCGTTGGTGGGGTAAACACTGAAGCTTTCTTT. This encodes CSVGGVNTEAFF.

This clonotype has ten or more counts. The V and J genes are TRBV29-1 and TRBJ2-3; D not certain. Germline-derived CDR1 and CDR2 are SQVTM and ANQGSEA. The V end lost 3 bases, the J end lost 0 bases, and 4 bases lay between the germline ends. The CDR3 contains 12 residues. CDR3 sequence reads: CSVDDSTDTQYF. Written as DNA, the CDR3 is TGCAGCGTTGATGACAGCACAGATACGCAGTATTTT.

There are a few counts of this clonotype. The V gene is TRBV27, the J gene TRBJ1-2; TRBD1 matches at 9 bases. Germline V gene sequence: CDR1 MNHEY, CDR2 SMNVEV (reference sequence). There are 14 residues in the CDR3. Trimming at V came to 4 bases and at J to 4 bases, leaving 4 bases not matched to a gene. The CDR3 DNA sequence: TGTGCCAGCAGTTGGACAGGGGCAGGCTATGGCTACACCTTC. It yields the protein CASSWTGAGYGYTF.

The chain uses TRBV7-3 and TRBJ2-3, with D perhaps TRBD2 (5 bases). V gave up 11 bases and J gave up 0 bases, with 18 bases separating them. The CDR3 length is 15 residues. CDR1 is SGHTA and CDR2 is FQGTGA in the germline V gene. CDR3 bases: TGTGCCTGCACCACTGGCCCGGGGAGCACAGATACGCAGTATTTT. Translation gives CACTTGPGSTDTQYF.

To note about this clonotype: A read error is possible here, since a much larger clone lies one base away. Here the CDR3 reads CASSHNSGGTGGEQFF. The CDR3 nucleotides are TGTGCCAGCAGTCACAACAGCGGGGGGACCGGAGGTGAGCAGTTCTTC. This chain links TRBV7-2 with TRBJ2-1; 9 nucleotides agree with TRBD2. With 6 bases clipped from V and 9 bases from J, the junction kept 15 bases outside the gene matches. Germline V gene lookup returns CDR1 SGHTA and CDR2 FQGNSA. The length of the CDR3 is 16 residues.

The chain combines TRBV2 with TRBJ1-2; possible D gene TRBD1, 6 bases. Trimming removed 8 bases from V and 3 bases from J, with 10 bases in between. This CDR3 is 12 amino acids long. Germline-derived CDR1 and CDR2 are SNHLY and FYNNEI. The CDR3 DNA is TGTGCCAGCGGGGGCAGATACTATGGCTACACCTTC. This codes for CASGGRYYGYTF.

The J gene is TRBJ1-2, the V gene TRBV4-3, with unresolved D. This CDR3 has 14 residues. Trimming removed 3 bases at V and 4 bases at J, with 12 bases between. Germline CDR1 is LGHNA and CDR2 is YSLEER. This CDR3 is CASSQTPRSYGYTF. CDR3 nucleotide sequence: TGCGCCAGCAGCCAGACCCCCCGTAGCTATGGCTACACCTTC.

This clonotype was counted only a few times. One end of the junction varies from germline; a read error may be responsible. The rearrangement links TRBV24-1 to TRBJ2-5; no firm D call. The J call may be wrong; the DNA end is better matched by TRBJ2-7. The CDR3 loop spans 14 amino acids. CDR1 and CDR2 (germline): KGHDR, SFDVKD. The CDR3 DNA is TGCGCCACCAGTGCCCAAAGGACCCCTCTCGAGCAGTACTTC. Its translation is CATSAQRTPLEQYF.

The chain recombines TRBV11-2 with TRBJ2-5, with 8 bases matching TRBD2. J gave up 5 bases and V 0 bases, and 17 bases lay outside the gene matches. CDR1 is SGHAT and CDR2 is FQNNGV in the germline V gene. The CDR3 sequence is 19 residues long. The CDR3 is CASSLDRGLGIRAGETQYF. CDR3 DNA sequence: TGTGCCAGCAGCTTAGATCGGGGACTAGGGATCCGTGCGGGTGAGACCCAGTACTTC.

The rearrangement links TRBV7-2 to TRBJ2-1, with unresolved D. Germline V lookup: CDR1 SGHTA, CDR2 FQGNSA. The CDR3 covers 15 residues. Trimming shortened V by 1 base and J by 5 bases, and 12 bases separated the two germline ends. This CDR3 is CASSLGSRQDNEQFF. The CDR3 DNA follows: TGTGCCAGCAGCTTAGGGAGTCGCCAAGACAATGAGCAGTTCTTC.

The chain links TRBV25-1 to TRBJ1-4, with D possibly being TRBD1 (6 bases). Trimming removed 1 base at V and 4 bases at J, with 13 bases between. Per germline, CDR1 MGHDK and CDR2 SYGVNS. CDR3 length: 16 residues. The CDR3: CASSESRGGRNEKLFF. In DNA form, the CDR3 reads TGTGCCAGCAGTGAATCCCGGGGGGGGCGTAATGAAAAACTGTTTTTT. The full variable domain, rest sourced from reference TRBV25-1 and TRBJ1-4, is EADIYQTPRYLVIGTGKKITLECSQTMGHDKMYWYQQDPGMELHLIHYSYGVNSTEKGDLSSESTVSRIRTEHFPLTLESARPSHTSQYLCASSESRGGRNEKLFFGSGTQLSVL.

V usage is TRBV19 and J usage is TRBJ2-5; D gene ambiguous. Germline V CDR1 and CDR2: LNHDA, SQIVND (reference sequence). CDR3 size: 16 residues. V lost 5 bases and J lost 1, with 17 bases in between. This CDR3 reads CASSETQLGFQETQYF. In nucleotides, the CDR3 is TGTGCCAGTAGTGAAACTCAATTAGGTTTCCAAGAGACCCAGTACTTC.

Details on this clonotype: A junction end diverges from the germline sequence, so it may reflect a read error. The chain combines TRBV20-1 with TRBJ2-7; D may be TRBD2 (6 bases). This CDR3 has 15 residues. The germline V gene encodes CDR1 DFQATT and CDR2 SNEGSKA (reference sequence). The CDR3 DNA reads TGCAATGCTAGAGGACTGCTGGCGGGGACCTACGAGCAGTACTTC. Protein: CNARGLLAGTYEQYF.

The V gene is TRBV29-1, the J gene TRBJ2-7; the D gene is possibly TRBD2 (6 bases). The CDR3 spans 13 residues. V shed 3 bases and J shed 3 bases, with 12 bases lying between them. Germline CDR1 reads SQVTM; CDR2 reads ANQGSEA. The CDR3 nucleotides are TGCAGCGTTGACGGGGGTCTAGGCTACGAGCAGTACTTC. Its protein is CSVDGGLGYEQYF.

This clonotype was counted only a few times. The chain has TRBV28 and TRBJ2-3; D gene uncertain. This CDR3 is 14 amino acids long. The germline CDR1 and CDR2 sequences are MDHEN and SYDVKM. Between the trimmed V and J ends, which lost 4 bases and 5 bases, there was a span of 13 bases. The CDR3 coding sequence is TGTGCCAGCAGTTCCTTTAGGGAAGGAGATACGCAGTATTTT. It encodes CASSSFREGDTQYF.

This chain joins TRBV29-1 and TRBJ2-3, with TRBD2 matching 8 bases. CDR1 SQVTM and CDR2 ANQGSEA come from the germline V gene. This CDR3 comprises 13 residues. J gave up 6 bases and V 4 bases, and 6 bases lay outside the gene matches. CDR3 region: CSVVPGGSDTQYF. Written as DNA, the CDR3 is TGCAGCGTTGTGCCGGGGGGGTCGGATACGCAGTATTTT.

V is TRBV29-1 and J is TRBJ2-3, with 7 nucleotides matching TRBD1. There are 13 residues in the CDR3. V dropped 4 bases and J dropped 1; count of bases not matched to a gene: 2. Germline CDR1 reads SQVTM; CDR2 reads ANQGSEA. The chain's CDR3 is CSVGDSRTDTQYF. CDR3 bases: TGCAGCGTTGGGGACAGCCGCACAGATACGCAGTATTTT.

The sample holds many counts of this clonotype. This chain uses TRBV3-1 with TRBJ2-5, with 9 bases matching TRBD2. CDR1 and CDR2 (germline): LGHDT, YNNKEL (reference sequence). The V segment lost 4 bases and the J segment 4 bases; nucleotides outside the gene matches: 4. The CDR3 is 14 amino acids. CDR3 nucleotide sequence: TGTGCCAGCAGCCCCCGCGGGGGGGGAGAGACCCAGTACTTC. Encoded protein: CASSPRGGGETQYF.

The sample holds a few counts of this clonotype. V and J are TRBV12-3 or TRBV12-4 and TRBJ1-2; tentatively, D is TRBD1 (5 bases). V gave up 6 bases and J gave up 2 bases, with 10 bases separating them. This CDR3 has 13 amino acids. Here the CDR3 reads CASSSGYNYGYTF. The DNA of the CDR3 is TGTGCCAGCAGCTCAGGGTACAACTATGGCTACACCTTC.

This clonotype was seen only a few times. The CDR3 region is CASSSGQGILAKNIQYF. The CDR3 nucleotides are TGTGCCAGCAGCTCCGGACAGGGAATCCTAGCCAAAAACATTCAGTACTTC. V is TRBV7-2 and J is TRBJ2-4; 8 bases align to TRBD1. V gave up 4 bases and J gave up 0 bases; unmatched junction bases: 8. This CDR3 region has 17 residues. CDR1 is SGHTA, CDR2 FQGNSA, per germline.

The chain joins TRBV2 to TRBJ2-7, with 11 bases identical to TRBD2. Looked up from germline, CDR1 is SNHLY and CDR2 is FYNNEI. Trimming took 6 bases from V and 1 from J; bases not matched to a gene: 5. This CDR3 spans 15 amino acids. Here the CDR3 DNA reads TGTGCCAGCAGATCCTCTAGCGGGGGGTCCTACGAGCAGTACTTC. Its translation is CASRSSSGGSYEQYF.

The rearrangement links TRBV9 to TRBJ1-2; D is uncertain. Germline CDR1 and CDR2: SGDLS and YYNGEE. V was cut by 0 bases and J by 8 bases, with 14 bases left in between. The CDR3 loop spans 14 amino acids. In nucleotides, the CDR3 is TGTGCCAGCAGCGTAGTTCCGGAAGAGGAGGGCTACACCTTC. This codes for CASSVVPEEEGYTF.

V is TRBV20-1 and J is TRBJ2-5; 8 positions agree with TRBD1. The V gene's germline CDR1 is DFQATT and CDR2 SNEGSKA (reference sequence). This CDR3 region has 13 residues. J was trimmed by 4 bases and V by 5 bases; bases with no gene match: 6. The CDR3 sequence is CSADQGAGETQYF. In nucleotides, the CDR3 is TGCAGTGCTGACCAGGGGGCAGGAGAGACCCAGTACTTC.

This clonotype was detected only a few times. The rearrangement uses TRBV29-1 and TRBJ2-4; D could derive from TRBD1 or TRBD2 (5 bases each). TRBJ2-7 explains the end of the DNA better; the J call may be wrong. The CDR3 contains 11 residues. Germline-derived CDR1 and CDR2 are SQVTM and ANQGSEA. CDR3: CSVGWDDEQYF. In DNA, the CDR3 is TGCAGCGTTGGATGGGACGACGAGCAGTACTTC.

The V gene is TRBV12-3 or TRBV12-4, the J gene TRBJ2-1; the match to TRBD2 covers 10 bases. Losses at the gene ends were 1 base for V and 3 bases for J; bases not matched to a gene: 3. CDR3 length: 16 amino acids. The CDR3 region is CASSLEAGGLYNEQFF. The CDR3 region has the DNA TGTGCCAGCAGTTTAGAAGCGGGGGGGCTCTACAATGAGCAGTTCTTC.

The V gene is TRBV7-2, the J gene TRBJ1-2; D uncertain. The length of the CDR3 is 12 residues. CDR1 SGHTA and CDR2 FQGNSA come from the germline V gene. V was shortened by 1 base and J by 9 bases, with 9 bases between the two germline ends. CDR3 sequence (DNA): TGTGCCAGCAGCTTAGTCCCCTTCAGCTACACCTTC. It specifies CASSLVPFSYTF.

This chain connects TRBV3-1 to TRBJ2-1; possibly TRBD1 for D (5 bases). The CDR3 totals 15 residues. CDR1 is LGHDT, CDR2 YNNKEL, per germline (reference sequence). The V and J ends lost 1 base and 6 bases respectively, with 13 bases between them. The DNA for the CDR3 is TGTGCCAGCAGCCAAGCTTTCGGGCAGGGCAATGAGCAGTTCTTC. Translated, it gives CASSQAFGQGNEQFF.

This sequence joins TRBV12-3 or TRBV12-4 and TRBJ1-1, with D possibly matching TRBD1 (6 bases). The CDR3 sequence is 15 residues long. V dropped 10 bases and J dropped 4 bases, with 22 bases sitting between them. For the CDR3, the DNA is TGTGCCACCTCTTATCGCCGGGGGGCAGGCACTGAAGCTTTCTTT. The encoded protein is CATSYRRGAGTEAFF.